This entry concerns a single T cell receptor beta chain. Its antigen remains unknown. This entry is derived from a study of shared clonotypes between healthy human individuals. Study outcomes and limitations: Non-shared clonotypes displayed generation probabilities falling below those of clonotypes present in all four donors.

Deletions cut 5 bases from V and 3 bases from J, with 17 bases between. The germline CDR1 and CDR2 sequences are SGHDT and YYEEEE. The CDR3 extends over 15 amino acids. TCRdb keeps only in-frame clones here, not all; method: immunoSEQ multiplex PCR. The table lists about 1.1 million clones, about 84% of them singletons. This chain links TRBV5-6 with TRBJ1-2; the D gene is possibly TRBD1 (5 bases). The sequence derives from a young man in good health. Some clones in this sample may be carry-over from other donors' samples. Material for sequencing was memory CD4+ T cells from PBMCs. Noted subset: CD45RA-negative fraction. This chain's CDR3 is CASRPTGGTHYGYTF. The CDR3, as DNA: TGTGCCAGCAGGCCCACCGGAGGGACTCACTATGGCTACACCTTC.